Listed below are T cell receptor beta chains from one sample, sequenced in a study of shared T cell receptors in the human thymus. The table came from immunoSEQ multiplex PCR; TCRdb's copy has only in-frame clones and leaves some out. The sample holds under 850,000 clones, around nine tenths seen once. These data were also filed under a second study, of human thymus T cells.

Sequenced: thymocytes. The receptors were sampled from a boy under two years old with a congenital heart defect. Both conserved end residues are part of each CDR3. A D gene is named only where the DNA matches it firmly. Size tells how often a clone was seen (once, few, many) or the class of an expanded clone, and some rows leave it out.

TGTGCCAGCAGCTTATTCGGGACACCGAACACTGAAGCTTTCTTT,CASSLFGTPNTEAFF,TRBJ1-1,15,TRBV11-3,NA,NA
TGTGCCAGCACTATAAGCAGCACAGATACGCAGTATTTT,CASTISSTDTQYF,TRBJ2-3,13,TRBV6-1,NA,once
TGTGCCAGCAGCTTAGGTGGGACAGGCCGCGAGCCCTACGAGCAGTACTTC,CASSLGGTGREPYEQYF,TRBJ2-7,17,TRBV13,TRBD1,once
TGTGCCAGCAGTCCAGACAGGCACGGGACTAGCGGGAGCTCCTACGAGCAGTACTTC,CASSPDRHGTSGSSYEQYF,TRBJ2-7,19,TRBV27,TRBD2,few
TGTGCCAGCAGCCCTACTACCCCGGGACAGGGGTCCTACGAGCAGTACTTC,CASSPTTPGQGSYEQYF,TRBJ2-7,17,TRBV5-8,TRBD1,few
TGTGCCAGCAGTGGGCGGACTAGCGGGCAGAACACCGGGGAGCTGTTTTTT,CASSGRTSGQNTGELFF,TRBJ2-2,17,TRBV2,TRBD2,NA
TGTGCCAGCAGCCAAGATAGGGCAGGAGGGTCCTACGAGCAGTACTTC,CASSQDRAGGSYEQYF,TRBJ2-7,16,TRBV4-2,NA,NA
TGTGCCAGCAGCCCTCCCGGGACTAGCGGGAATTTTACAGATACGCAGTATTTT,CASSPPGTSGNFTDTQYF,TRBJ2-3,18,TRBV7-2,TRBD2,NA
TGTGCTAGTGGTCTCAAGGGGGAGCAGTACTTC,CASGLKGEQYF,TRBJ2-7,11,TRBV12-5,NA,NA
TGTGCCAGCAGTGACTCGGTGGACAGGGTCCACAATGAGCAGTTCTTC,CASSDSVDRVHNEQFF,TRBJ2-1,16,TRBV6-4,TRBD1,NA
TGTGCCAGCAGCCATGGCCTTCCCACAGATACGCAGTATTTT,CASSHGLPTDTQYF,TRBJ2-3,14,TRBV14,NA,NA
TGTGCCAGCAGTGAAGGATGCGGGGTCTACAATGAGCAGTTCTTC,CASSEGCGVYNEQFF,TRBJ2-1,15,TRBV25-1,NA,NA
TGCGCCAGCAGTGTAAGGTCCAGGGACAATCAGCCCCAGCATTTT,CASSVRSRDNQPQHF,TRBJ1-5,15,TRBV10-1,NA,NA
TGCGCCAGCAGTTTCCGGGACAGTACCTCTTCGATTTACAATGAGCAGTTCTTC,CASSFRDSTSSIYNEQFF,TRBJ2-1,18,TRBV5-1,TRBD1,NA
TGTGCCATCAGTGAGTCGAAAGGGACAGGGGGCGGCAATGAGCAGTTCTTC,CAISESKGTGGGNEQFF,TRBJ2-1,17,TRBV10-3,TRBD1,NA
TGTGCCAGCAGCTTGCAGGTTTGCCTCGCCGAGAATGAAAAACTGTTTTTT,CASSLQVCLAENEKLFF,TRBJ1-4,17,TRBV5-6,NA,NA
TGTGCCAGCAGCTCCCTTTTGCCGGGACAGGGCCTCTACGAGCAGTACTTC,CASSSLLPGQGLYEQYF,TRBJ2-7,17,TRBV7-9,TRBD1,NA
TGTGCCAGCATTGGGGTGGGCGGGAGTGCTTACGAGCAGTACTTC,CASIGVGGSAYEQYF,TRBJ2-7,15,TRBV7-9,TRBD2,NA
TGCGCCAGCAGCCCTACTGGGGGGCAGCCCCAGCATTTT,CASSPTGGQPQHF,TRBJ1-5,13,TRBV4-1,NA,NA
TGTGCCAGCAGCGTAGGGACAGGGATCAACACCGGGGAGCTGTTTTTT,CASSVGTGINTGELFF,TRBJ2-2,16,TRBV9,TRBD1,NA
TGCGCCAGCTGTGACAGGGCGCCAGCGCCGAGAAGGTTCGGCACAGATACGCAGTATTTT,CASCDRAPAPRRFGTDTQYF,TRBJ2-3,20,TRBV10-2,TRBD1,NA
TGTGCCACCAGCAGAGCGACAGGGGGGCTAGGCAAAAACATTCAGTACTTC,CATSRATGGLGKNIQYF,TRBJ2-4,17,TRBV15,TRBD1,NA
TGCAGCGTTGAGTTGGCGGGAGGGACTGGTGAGCAGTTCTTC,CSVELAGGTGEQFF,TRBJ2-1,14,TRBV29-1,TRBD2,NA
TGTGCCAGCAGCTTCCGCGGATGGAGCACAGATACGCAGTATTTT,CASSFRGWSTDTQYF,TRBJ2-3,15,TRBV5-4,NA,NA
TGTGCCAGCAGTTTCCACGCCCGCGACCTTTTACAGGGAACTGGAAACACCATATATTTT,CASSFHARDLLQGTGNTIYF,TRBJ1-3,20,TRBV28,NA,NA
TGTGCCAGCAGTGACCACCATCAGTTAGCGGGAGCGGGGCACAATGAGCAGTTCTTC,CASSDHHQLAGAGHNEQFF,TRBJ2-1,19,TRBV6-4,TRBD2,few
TGTGCCAGCAGCTTGGCGGTCCGGGACACTACTAACTATGGCTACACCTTC,CASSLAVRDTTNYGYTF,TRBJ1-2,17,TRBV5-4,NA,NA
TGCGCCAGCAGTGAGGCGTCAGGGTCCCTCACAGATACGCAGTATTTT,CASSEASGSLTDTQYF,TRBJ2-3,16,TRBV10-1,NA,NA
TGTGCCAGCAGCTTAGATCAGGGACTAGCGGGAGGGCCCTACAATGAGCAGTTCTTC,CASSLDQGLAGGPYNEQFF,TRBJ2-1,19,TRBV11-2,TRBD2,NA
TGTGCCACCAGCAGACCGGGACAGGGGGCTTTGAGCAATCAGCCCCAGCATTTT,CATSRPGQGALSNQPQHF,TRBJ1-5,18,TRBV15,TRBD1,NA
TGTGCCAGCAGCCAGGGGCGGAAGAACACTGAAGCTTTCTTT,CASSQGRKNTEAFF,TRBJ1-1,14,TRBV14,NA,NA
TGTGCCAGCAGCGAGGGACTAGCGGGAGGGTGGAGTGAGCAGTTCTTC,CASSEGLAGGWSEQFF,TRBJ2-1,16,TRBV7-3,TRBD2,NA
TGTGCCAGTAGGGGGAACAGGGGTGACACCGGGGAGCTGTTTTTT,CASRGNRGDTGELFF,TRBJ2-2,15,TRBV19,TRBD1,NA
TGTGCCAGCAGTGTAGGGGAAGAGGACACTGAAGCTTTCTTT,CASSVGEEDTEAFF,TRBJ1-1,14,TRBV6-4,NA,NA
TGTGCCAGCAGCTTAACCGGACAGGGGAACGAGCAGTACTTC,CASSLTGQGNEQYF,TRBJ2-7,14,TRBV7-8,TRBD1,NA
TGTGCCAGCAGCTTATCCGAGAATGAAAAACTGTTTTTT,CASSLSENEKLFF,TRBJ1-4,13,TRBV13,NA,NA
TGCAGTGCTCGGGGGACGGGGAAACTGTTTTTT,CSARGTGKLFF,TRBJ1-4,11,TRBV20-1,NA,NA
TGTGCCAGCAGCGTAGGGATGTTGACTAGCGGGAGGGACTACGAGCAGTACTTC,CASSVGMLTSGRDYEQYF,TRBJ2-7,18,TRBV9,TRBD2,NA
TGTGCCAGCAGTTACTCTGGCAAGAAAGACACTGAAGCTTTCTTT,CASSYSGKKDTEAFF,TRBJ1-1,15,TRBV6-7,NA,NA
TGCGCCAGCAGCTTGTTGGCGGGAGGAAGGAATGAGCAGTTCTTC,CASSLLAGGRNEQFF,TRBJ2-1,15,TRBV5-1,TRBD2,NA
TGTGCCAGCAGCTTAGGGACAGGTGAAGCTTTCTTT,CASSLGTGEAFF,TRBJ1-1,12,TRBV7-8,TRBD1,few
TGTGCCACCGTCAGCAAAAACATTCAGTACTTC,CATVSKNIQYF,TRBJ2-4,11,TRBV27,NA,NA
TGCGCCAGCAGCCAAGGAAACAGGGGCTATGAGCAGTTCTTC,CASSQGNRGYEQFF,TRBJ2-1,14,TRBV4-3,TRBD1,NA
TGTGCCAGCAGTCGGGGGGCCTACGAGCAGTACTTC,CASSRGAYEQYF,TRBJ2-7,12,TRBV27,TRBD2,NA
TGTGCCAGCAGCGTAGGACAGGGAAAAGGGGAGCTGTTTTTT,CASSVGQGKGELFF,TRBJ2-2,14,TRBV9,TRBD1,NA
TGTGCCAGCAGTTTATTCCGGGAGTATGTTGTCGAGCAGTACTTC,CASSLFREYVVEQYF,TRBJ2-7,15,TRBV27,NA,NA
TGCGCCAGCAGCCAAGTCCGGACAGGGCGGGCCTACGAGCAGTACTTC,CASSQVRTGRAYEQYF,TRBJ2-7,16,TRBV4-1,TRBD1,NA
TGTGCCAGCAGCTTGCGGTGTGCGACAGGGGGCGGTGAGACCCAGTACTTC,CASSLRCATGGGETQYF,TRBJ2-5,17,TRBV5-5,TRBD1,NA
TGTGCCAGCAGCCAGGGCGGGGTAAACGAGCAGTACTTC,CASSQGGVNEQYF,TRBJ2-7,13,TRBV5-4,NA,NA
TGTGCCAGCAGTGGCTTGGGGGGTTCGAACACCGGGGAGCTGTTTTTT,CASSGLGGSNTGELFF,TRBJ2-2,16,TRBV27,NA,NA